A single sample gave rise to the 9 T cell receptor beta chains below, sequenced in a study of blood T cell repertoires in COVID-19. Only in-frame clones appear in the TCRdb table, and some are missing; sequencing was by immunoSEQ multiplex PCR. The table has about 160,000 clones, around 90% seen once; the top ten hold roughly 2.1%. The sequenced sample was peripheral blood. The receptors originated from a man between 18 and 29 years old with acute or convalescent COVID-19.

This clone was detected only once. The chain joins TRBV5-1 to TRBJ2-2; 8 bases agree with TRBD2. Looked up from germline, CDR1 is SGHRS and CDR2 is YFSETQ. The CDR3 has 16 amino acids. V gave up 4 bases and J gave up 5 bases; unmatched junction bases: 10. CDR3 region: CASSSPSGGRTGELFF. CDR3 DNA sequence: TGCGCCAGCAGCAGCCCGTCGGGGGGGCGGACCGGGGAGCTGTTTTTT.

This clone occurred once. The J gene is TRBJ2-2, the V gene TRBV27; 7 bases map to TRBD1. Germline loops: CDR1 MNHEY, CDR2 SMNVEV (reference sequence). V dropped 3 bases and J dropped 10; count of bases not matched to a gene: 2. The CDR3 length is 12 residues. Here the CDR3 reads CASSFTGEELFF. CDR3 nucleotide sequence: TGTGCCAGCAGTTTCACAGGGGAGGAGCTGTTTTTT.

The CDR3 sequence is CASSDSGSTDEQYF. The CDR3 bases are TGTGCCAGCAGCGATAGCGGGAGCACTGACGAGCAGTACTTC. The chain carries TRBV9 and TRBJ2-7; 9 nucleotides line up with TRBD2. CDR1 is SGDLS and CDR2 is YYNGEE in the germline V gene. The CDR3 sequence is 14 residues long. With V trimmed by 3 bases and J by 5 bases, 6 bases remained unmatched.

The chain employs TRBV3-1 (or the pseudogene TRBV3-2) and TRBJ1-2; 9 bases are shared with TRBD1. Germline values: CDR1 LGHDT, CDR2 YNNKEL (reference sequence). There are 16 residues in the CDR3. V was pared by 1 base and J by 1 base, with 4 bases of the junction left unmatched. In nucleotides, the CDR3 is TGTGCCAGCAGCCAAGCGGGACAGGGAGGTAACTATGGCTACACCTTC. Translation gives CASSQAGQGGNYGYTF.

The CDR3 protein is CASSPSFGANVLTF. The CDR3, as DNA: TGTGCCAGCAGCCCGAGTTTTGGGGCCAACGTCCTGACTTTC. This chain uses TRBV5-6 with TRBJ2-6; D not certain. The CDR3 consists of 14 residues. Trimming stripped 4 bases from V and 3 bases from J, with 8 bases between. CDR1 SGHDT and CDR2 YYEEEE come from the germline V gene.

The chain has TRBV5-1 and TRBJ2-7, with 8 bases identical to TRBD1. The CDR3 totals 14 residues. V was pared by 4 bases and J by 2 bases, with 5 bases of the junction left unmatched. The V gene's germline CDR1 is SGHRS and CDR2 YFSETQ. As DNA, the CDR3 is TGCGCCAGCAGCCCCGACAGGGGCCCCTACGAGCAGTACTTC. It specifies CASSPDRGPYEQYF.

This clone was picked up one time. The chain carries TRBV4-1 and TRBJ1-2, with D possibly matching TRBD1 (5 bases). CDR1 is MGHRA and CDR2 is YSYEKL in the germline V gene. Trimming removed 2 bases at V and 8 bases at J, with 21 bases between. The CDR3 contains 16 residues. This CDR3 reads CASSQPLKEGAKGYTF. As DNA, the CDR3 is TGCGCCAGCAGCCAACCCCTAAAGGAAGGGGCTAAGGGCTACACCTTC.

This chain joins TRBV24-1 and TRBJ1-1; 10 nucleotides line up with TRBD1. Germline V gene lookup returns CDR1 KGHDR and CDR2 SFDVKD. This CDR3 region has 19 residues. V shed 1 base and J 1 base; nucleotides not matched to a gene: 11. The CDR3: CATSDFPDRGDIENTEAFF. CDR3 DNA: TGTGCCACCAGTGATTTCCCGGACAGGGGGGATATCGAGAACACTGAAGCTTTCTTT.

In its sample, this clone was seen a few times. The chain carries TRBV9 and TRBJ2-1, with 8 bases fitting TRBD1. Germline V CDR1 and CDR2: SGDLS, YYNGEE. The CDR3 is 14 residues long. The ends lost 4 bases at V and 6 bases at J; junction bases unmatched: 6. The CDR3 spells CASSSHGTGNEQFF. For the CDR3, the DNA is TGTGCCAGCAGCTCCCACGGGACAGGCAATGAGCAGTTCTTC.